Listed below are T cell receptor beta chains from one sample, sequenced in a study of blood T cells in healthy people across ages. A single record per CDR3 protein comes from TCRdb applying MiXCR to the 5' RACE reads. Altogether roughly 720,000 distinct CDR3 sequences are present, less than 70% being singletons, with the ten largest covering approximately 40%. Specimen: blood. Receptor source: a man older than 75 in good health. Both conserved end residues are part of each CDR3. The order of the fields is clone size, J gene, V gene, D gene, CDR3 protein, CDR3 DNA. The D gene is left open where the match is weak. Rows give clone size only sometimes, using once, few, many, or a class for an expanded clone.

NA | TRBJ1-2 | TRBV7-2 | NA | CASSTGRGDYGYTF | TGTGCCAGCAGCACCGGAAGGGGGGACTATGGCTACACCTTC
few | TRBJ1-6 | TRBV12-3/TRBV12-4 | NA | CASSLRVSNSPLHF | TGTGCCAGCAGTTTGAGGGTGTCTAATTCACCCCTCCACTTT
few | TRBJ2-4 | TRBV29-1 | TRBD2 | CSVGLAKAKNIQYF | TGCAGCGTCGGACTAGCGAAAGCCAAAAACATTCAGTACTTC
few | TRBJ2-5 | TRBV29-1 | NA | CSVGGALVGNEQYF | TGCAGCGTTGGGGGGGCACTCGTGGGCAATGAGCAGTACTTC
NA | TRBJ1-5 | TRBV6-1 | NA | CASSDWGGPNQPQHF | TGTGCCAGCAGTGATTGGGGGGGCCCAAATCAGCCCCAGCATTTT
few | TRBJ1-1 | TRBV29-1 | NA | CSVETGGVNAEAFF | TGCAGCGTTGAAACGGGAGGAGTAAACGCTGAAGCTTTCTTT
few | TRBJ2-3 | TRBV12-3/TRBV12-4 | TRBD2 | CASSLGPSGSTDTQYF | TGTGCCAGCAGTTTAGGTCCTAGCGGGAGCACAGATACGCAGTATTTT
few | TRBJ2-7 | TRBV29-1 | TRBD2 | CSVSGLAYEQYF | TGCAGCGTGTCGGGACTAGCGTACGAGCAGTACTTC
NA | TRBJ2-3 | TRBV12-3/TRBV12-4 | NA | CAGSLITDTQYF | TGTGCCGGCAGTTTGATCACAGATACGCAGTATTTT
NA | TRBJ2-5 | TRBV4-2 | TRBD2 | CASSQSTSGKETQYF | TGTGCCAGCAGCCAAAGTACTAGCGGGAAAGAGACCCAGTACTTC
few | TRBJ2-7 | TRBV20-1 | NA | CSARTPNGGIRYEQYF | TGCAGTGCCAGGACCCCGAACGGAGGGATAAGGTACGAGCAGTACTTC
NA | TRBJ2-7 | TRBV12-3/TRBV12-4 | TRBD2 | CASSEAGGSTYEQYF | TGTGCCAGCAGTGAAGCGGGAGGTTCGACCTACGAGCAGTACTTC
NA | TRBJ2-1 | TRBV5-1 | TRBD2 | CASRGGSGGPGGSYNEQFF | TGCGCCAGCAGGGGTGGTAGCGGGGGGCCTGGCGGCTCCTACAATGAGCAGTTCTTC
few | TRBJ1-2 | TRBV10-3 | TRBD1 | CAISEPGTGGRGYTF | TGTGCCATCAGTGAGCCCGGGACAGGGGGCCGTGGCTACACCTTC
few | TRBJ2-2 | TRBV5-1 | NA | CASSFRDTGELFF | TGCGCCAGCAGCTTTAGGGACACCGGGGAGCTGTTTTTT
NA | TRBJ2-7 | TRBV20-1 | TRBD2 | CSARGAAGSSYEQYF | TGCAGTGCTAGAGGGGCAGCGGGGTCCTCCTACGAGCAGTACTTC
NA | TRBJ2-1 | TRBV11-2 | TRBD2 | CASSLVSRLAGSPTFF | TGTGCCAGCAGCTTAGTTTCGCGGCTAGCGGGGAGTCCCACGTTCTTC
NA | TRBJ1-1 | TRBV3-1 | NA | CASSQERFEAFF | TGTGCCAGCAGCCAAGAACGGTTTGAAGCTTTCTTT
NA | TRBJ2-1 | TRBV3-1 | TRBD2 | CASSLRGGKGYNEQFF | TGTGCCAGCAGCCTTCGGGGGGGAAAGGGCTACAATGAGCAGTTCTTC
NA | TRBJ1-5 | TRBV20-1 | TRBD1 | CSADDREGQPQHF | TGCAGTGCCGACGACAGGGAGGGTCAGCCCCAGCATTTT
few | TRBJ2-3 | TRBV7-2 | NA | CASSLGARGVHRYAYF | TGTGCCAGCAGCTTAGGGGCCCGAGGGGTTCACAGATACGCGTATTTT
NA | TRBJ2-7 | TRBV20-1 | TRBD2 | CSARDLREALEQYF | TGCAGTGCTAGAGATTTGCGGGAGGCCCTCGAGCAGTACTTC
NA | TRBJ2-6 | TRBV15 | NA | CATGRDAFSSGANVLTF | TGTGCCACCGGCCGGGACGCCTTTAGCTCTGGGGCCAACGTCCTGACTTTC
once | TRBJ2-7 | TRBV29-1 | TRBD2 | CSGKVSGRAYNEQYF | TGCAGCGGCAAAGTTAGCGGGAGGGCCTACAATGAGCAGTACTTC
once | TRBJ2-1 | TRBV20-1 | NA | CSARVTAAYNEQFF | TGCAGTGCTAGAGTCACAGCGGCCTACAATGAGCAGTTCTTC
NA | TRBJ1-1 | TRBV29-1 | NA | CSVRQGGTEAFF | TGCAGCGTTCGCCAAGGGGGCACTGAAGCTTTCTTT
NA | TRBJ2-5 | TRBV5-6 | TRBD1 | CASSSGGAETQYF | TGTGCCAGCAGCTCAGGGGGCGCGGAGACCCAGTACTTC
few | TRBJ2-1 | TRBV4-1 | NA | CASSQGQVAYNEQFF | TGCGCCAGCAGCCAAGGTCAGGTGGCCTACAATGAGCAGTTCTTC
NA | TRBJ1-1 | TRBV7-6 | TRBD1 | CASSDPGQGGGAFF | TGTGCCAGCAGCGACCCAGGACAGGGTGGGGGGGCTTTCTTT